The 28 T cell receptor beta chains presented below share a single source sample, sequenced in a study of T-cell reconstitution after alpha-beta-depleted transplantation in children. Preparation of the TCRbeta library used unique molecular identifiers. TCRdb re-called the PCR reads through MiXCR, storing one row per CDR3 protein. Found here are some 830,000 distinct CDR3 sequences, 16% of them singletons; the top ten hold approximately 5%. The starting material was PBMCs, mostly from graft donor cells, obtained 360 days after TCRalphabeta/CD19-depleted stem cell transplant. The receptors originated from a male patient aged 10-17 years who had a stem cell transplant for acute lymphoblastic leukemia, so the T cells may come from the graft donor.

This clonotype appeared a few times. V gene TRBV30 combines with J gene TRBJ2-2; the match to TRBD2 covers 8 bases. The J segment lost 1 base and the V segment lost 5 bases, leaving 3 bases of the junction unmatched. The CDR3 spans 14 residues. Looked up from germline, CDR1 is GTSNPN and CDR2 is SVGIG (reference sequence). The CDR3: CAWAGGLNTGELFF. In DNA, the CDR3 is TGTGCCTGGGCGGGGGGCCTGAACACCGGGGAGCTGTTTTTT. The full variable domain, in which reference TRBV30 and TRBJ2-2 provide the parts outside the CDR3, is SQTIHQWPATLVQPVGSPLSLECTVEGTSNPNLYWYRQAAGRGLQLLFYSVGIGQISSEVPQNLSASRPQDRQFILSSKKLLLSDSGFYLCAWAGGLNTGELFFGEGSRLTVL.

Comments on this clonotype: Given the absence of the conserved phenylalanine or tryptophan at the CDR3 end, a read error is likely. This chain uses TRBV27 with TRBJ2-7; TRBD2 aligns across 9 bases. Germline CDR1 reads MNHEY; CDR2 reads SMNVEV (reference sequence). The CDR3 totals 16 residues. V dropped 4 bases and J dropped 0; count of bases not matched to a gene: 7. The CDR3 protein is CASSWIAGATSYEQYI. In DNA, the CDR3 is TGTGCCAGCAGTTGGATAGCGGGAGCAACCTCCTACGAGCAGTACATC.

The sample holds a few counts of this clonotype. The gene calls are TRBV12-3 or TRBV12-4 and TRBJ1-1, with 7 bases lining up with TRBD1. V gave up 6 bases and J gave up 3 bases; unmatched junction bases: 7. This CDR3 spans 14 amino acids. The CDR3 protein is CASRFRGGDTEAFF. Written as DNA, the CDR3 is TGTGCCAGCAGATTCAGGGGGGGAGACACTGAAGCTTTCTTT.

This clonotype came up a few times. The chain employs TRBV5-1 and TRBJ1-2; D unresolved. Trimming pared 0 bases from V and 4 bases from J, leaving 13 bases between. The germline V gene has CDR1 SGHRS and CDR2 YFSETQ. The CDR3 totals 15 residues. CDR3 sequence: CASSLENGRIYGYTF. In nucleotides, the CDR3 is TGCGCCAGCAGCTTGGAAAATGGCCGAATCTATGGCTACACCTTC.

This clonotype turned up a few times. This chain connects TRBV5-1 to TRBJ2-7, with TRBD2 as a possible D gene (6 bases). V gave up 4 bases and J gave up 2 bases, with 13 bases separating them. The germline CDR1 and CDR2 sequences are SGHRS and YFSETQ. The CDR3 consists of 14 residues. The CDR3 spells CASSPGDSTYEQYF. The CDR3 bases are TGCGCCAGCAGCCCTGGGGACTCGACCTACGAGCAGTACTTC.

This clonotype was detected a few times. V is TRBV10-3 and J is TRBJ2-5; tentatively, D is TRBD2 (6 bases). Germline V gene lookup returns CDR1 ENHRY and CDR2 SYGVKD. The CDR3 consists of 15 residues. Trimming left V 2 bases short and J 5 bases short, with 15 bases between. This CDR3 reads CAISEPQGGAETQYF. Written as DNA, the CDR3 is TGTGCCATCAGTGAGCCCCAAGGAGGGGCGGAGACCCAGTACTTC.

This clonotype was recorded many times. The J gene is TRBJ2-6, the V gene TRBV4-1, with D hard to call. The germline CDR1 and CDR2 sequences are MGHRA and YSYEKL. V lost 7 bases and J lost 1, with 8 bases in between. This CDR3 contains 14 residues. CDR3 coding DNA: TGCGCCAGCACCCCAGGTTCTGGGGCCAACGTCCTGACTTTC. Protein: CASTPGSGANVLTF.

The V and J genes are TRBV10-3 and TRBJ2-1; 12 bases agree with TRBD2. Germline V gene data show CDR1 as ENHRY and CDR2 as SYGVKD. The CDR3 has 18 residues. V was pared by 3 bases and J by 0 bases, with 6 bases of the junction left unmatched. CDR3 in amino acids: CAISEYTSGRTSYNEQFF. The CDR3 nucleotides read TGTGCCATCAGTGAATATACTAGCGGGAGGACCTCCTACAATGAGCAGTTCTTC.

Only a few counts were recorded for this clonotype. The V gene is TRBV12-3 or TRBV12-4, the J gene TRBJ1-2, with 9 bases that match TRBD1. The CDR3 loop spans 14 amino acids. With V trimmed by 6 bases and J by 7 bases, 9 bases remained unmatched. CDR3 coding DNA: TGTGCCAGCAGCTGGACAGGGGAACCGAGTGGCTACACCTTC. It encodes CASSWTGEPSGYTF.

In its sample, this clonotype was seen many times. The chain recombines TRBV12-3 or TRBV12-4 with TRBJ2-7; TRBD1 matches 10 bases. V was clipped by 6 bases and J by 2 bases; unmatched bases: 7. The CDR3 spans 15 residues. The CDR3 is CASRQSGQGTYEQYF. The CDR3 DNA sequence: TGTGCCAGCAGACAATCGGGACAGGGGACCTACGAGCAGTACTTC.

The chain combines TRBV7-9 with TRBJ2-1; 10 bases are shared with TRBD2. Unmatched junction bases numbered 8, after V lost 0 bases and J lost 6 bases. The CDR3 has 17 amino acids. Per the germline V gene, CDR1 is SEHNR and CDR2 is FQNEAQ (reference sequence). DNA for the CDR3: TGTGCCAGCAGCTTAGCGCGAACTAGCGGGAAGAGCAATGAGCAGTTCTTC. Protein product: CASSLARTSGKSNEQFF.

V and J are TRBV20-1 and TRBJ2-7, with 13 bases matching TRBD2. The germline V gene has CDR1 DFQATT and CDR2 SNEGSKA (reference sequence). Germline trimming cut 1 base from V and 2 bases from J; bases unmatched to any gene: 11. The CDR3 loop spans 18 amino acids. For the CDR3, the DNA is TGCAGTGCTAGAGGTAGTAAGGCGGGACTAGCGGGAACCTACGAGCAGTACTTC. It encodes CSARGSKAGLAGTYEQYF.

The rearrangement joins TRBV12-3 or TRBV12-4 to TRBJ2-1, with D possibly matching TRBD1 (6 bases). Deletions cut 7 bases from V and 7 bases from J, with 20 bases between. The CDR3 consists of 15 residues. In DNA form, the CDR3 reads TGTGCCAGCATGGGGGCTAGCTTTACCCCTAATGAGCAGTTCTTC. Its translation is CASMGASFTPNEQFF.

This clonotype was seen only a few times. This rearrangement joins TRBV27 to TRBJ1-4; TRBD1 matches at 10 bases. The CDR3 length is 15 residues. CDR1 is MNHEY and CDR2 is SMNVEV in the germline V gene (reference sequence). The trim removed 4 bases at V and 8 bases at J, leaving 7 bases unmatched. As DNA, the CDR3 is TGTGCCAGCAGTTCCCCCGGGACAGGGGCCGAAAAACTGTTTTTT. Its protein is CASSSPGTGAEKLFF.

The chain combines TRBV7-7 with TRBJ1-6, with TRBD1 matching over 8 bases. With V trimmed by 1 base and J by 9 bases, 5 bases remained unmatched. Per germline, CDR1 SSHAT and CDR2 FNYEAQ (reference sequence). The CDR3 runs to 15 residues. The CDR3 bases are TGTGCCAGCAGCTTAGGTGCAGGGGGCACTTCACCCCTCCACTTT. Protein product: CASSLGAGGTSPLHF.

This clonotype was seen a handful of times. This chain uses TRBV19 with TRBJ2-7, with 9 bases identical to TRBD2. Germline CDR1 is LNHDA and CDR2 is SQIVND (reference sequence). Unmatched junction bases numbered 7, after V lost 7 bases and J lost 6 bases. The CDR3 runs 13 residues. The CDR3 loop reads CASTLAGFGEQYF. The DNA of the CDR3 is TGTGCCAGTACCCTAGCGGGATTTGGCGAGCAGTACTTC.

This clonotype was picked up many times. The chain has TRBV7-2 and TRBJ2-7; possibly TRBD1 for D (6 bases). The germline CDR1 and CDR2 sequences are SGHTA and FQGNSA. The CDR3 contains 12 residues. V lost 5 bases, J lost 6 bases, and 11 bases lay in between. The CDR3 loop is CASSPHRVEQYF. CDR3 in DNA: TGTGCCAGCAGCCCCCACAGGGTCGAGCAGTACTTC.

V usage is TRBV12-3 or TRBV12-4 and J usage is TRBJ2-1; 7 bases are a match to TRBD2. CDR3 length: 15 residues. The J segment lost 4 bases and the V segment lost 2 bases, leaving 5 bases of the junction unmatched. This CDR3 reads CASSLLAAEYNEQFF. CDR3 coding DNA: TGTGCCAGCAGTTTACTAGCGGCTGAGTACAATGAGCAGTTCTTC.

This clonotype showed up just a few times. The chain has TRBV11-2 and TRBJ2-5; the match to TRBD2 covers 10 bases. CDR3 length equals 16 residues. CDR1 and CDR2 from the germline V gene are SGHAT and FQNNGV. Germline trimming cut 6 bases from V and 4 bases from J; bases unmatched to any gene: 11. DNA of the CDR3: TGTGCCAGCAGAAACCCAAAGCGGGAGGGCCGAGAGACCCAGTACTTC. It encodes CASRNPKREGRETQYF.

The chain uses TRBV13 and TRBJ2-7; no clear D gene. The germline V and J ends were trimmed by 6 bases and 0 bases, with 15 bases remaining between them. CDR3 length: 15 residues. Per germline, CDR1 PRHDT and CDR2 FYEKMQ (reference sequence). The CDR3 nucleotides are TGTGCCAGCAGACCGCAGGCGAACCCCTCCTACGAGCAGTACTTC. As protein: CASRPQANPSYEQYF.

The chain combines TRBV7-8 with TRBJ2-7; 7 positions match TRBD2. This CDR3 is 14 amino acids long. V lost 5 bases to trimming and J lost 10 bases; unmatched junction nucleotides: 14. Germline V gene data show CDR1 as SGHVS and CDR2 as FQNEAQ. As DNA, the CDR3 is TGTGCCAGCAGCCCTCAGCGGGGCCCTTCAAAACAGTACTTC. It translates to CASSPQRGPSKQYF.

The rearrangement links TRBV5-5 to TRBJ1-2; D is undetermined. CDR3 size: 14 residues. Germline V lookup: CDR1 SGHKS, CDR2 YYEKEE (reference sequence). Trimming shortened V by 6 bases and J by 8 bases, and 20 bases separated the two germline ends. CDR3 in DNA: TGTGCCAGCATCTCAATAAGGAGGCCGGGAGGCTACACCTTC. It translates to CASISIRRPGGYTF.

The rearrangement joins TRBV10-3 to TRBJ2-7, with 12 bases fitting TRBD2. CDR1 is ENHRY and CDR2 is SYGVKD in the germline V gene. With 2 bases clipped from V and 2 bases from J, the junction kept 10 bases outside the gene matches. The CDR3 has 18 amino acids. CDR3 region: CAISERRGTSGRAYEQYF. The CDR3 region has the DNA TGTGCCATCAGTGAGCGGAGGGGGACTAGCGGGCGGGCCTACGAGCAGTACTTC.

V usage is TRBV11-2 and J usage is TRBJ1-5; possible D gene TRBD1, 6 bases. The V end was cut by 3 bases, the J end by 7 bases, with 16 bases between. The germline V gene encodes CDR1 SGHAT and CDR2 FQNNGV. The CDR3 contains 15 residues. DNA for the CDR3: TGTGCCAGCAGCTTGGGTACAGGGCCAGGACAGCCCCAGCATTTT. It codes for CASSLGTGPGQPQHF.

The J gene is TRBJ2-1, the V gene TRBV5-1, with unresolved D. CDR3 length: 14 residues. The V and J ends lost 2 bases and 7 bases respectively, with 13 bases between them. Germline-derived CDR1 and CDR2 are SGHRS and YFSETQ. The DNA of the CDR3 is TGCGCCAGCAGCTTTCCGGGCCAGCTAAATGAGCAGTTCTTC. Protein sequence: CASSFPGQLNEQFF.

Ten or more counts support this clonotype. This chain joins TRBV12-3 or TRBV12-4 and TRBJ2-1; D gene unclear. V shed 5 bases and J shed 9 bases, with 20 bases lying between them. The CDR3 sequence is 15 residues long. The CDR3 here is CASSPEADPRFEQFF. CDR3 DNA sequence: TGTGCCAGCAGTCCCGAGGCGGACCCCAGGTTTGAGCAGTTCTTC.

This clonotype was seen more than once but under ten times. The chain couples TRBV20-1 to TRBJ1-3; 8 nucleotides line up with TRBD1. CDR1 is DFQATT, CDR2 SNEGSKA, per germline (reference sequence). Trimming removed 1 base from V and 6 bases from J; junction bases left unmatched: 11. The CDR3 spans 16 residues. CDR3 amino acids: CSARATGVREENTIYF. The CDR3 bases are TGCAGTGCTAGAGCGACAGGGGTCCGTGAGGAAAACACCATATATTTT.

This clonotype was detected many times. The chain links TRBV9 to TRBJ2-3; D might be TRBD2 (6 bases). The CDR3 contains 16 residues. Trimming cost V 0 bases and J 2 bases, with 13 bases left between them. CDR1 is SGDLS and CDR2 is YYNGEE in the germline V gene. The CDR3 loop is CASSVGGLAITDTQYF. The CDR3 coding sequence is TGTGCCAGCAGCGTAGGAGGGCTAGCGATCACAGATACGCAGTATTTT.